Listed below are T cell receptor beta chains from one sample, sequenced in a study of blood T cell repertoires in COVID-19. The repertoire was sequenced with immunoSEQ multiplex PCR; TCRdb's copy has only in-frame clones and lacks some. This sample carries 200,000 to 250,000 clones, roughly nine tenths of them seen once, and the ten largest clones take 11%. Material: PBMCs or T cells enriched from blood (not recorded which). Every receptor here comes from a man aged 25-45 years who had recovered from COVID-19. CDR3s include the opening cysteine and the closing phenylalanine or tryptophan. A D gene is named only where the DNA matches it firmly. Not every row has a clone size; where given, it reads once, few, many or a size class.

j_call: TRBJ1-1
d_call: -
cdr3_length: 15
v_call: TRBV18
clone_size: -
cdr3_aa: CASSPGGAMNTEAFF
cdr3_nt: TGTGCCAGCTCACCCGGGGGAGCCATGAACACTGAAGCTTTCTTT

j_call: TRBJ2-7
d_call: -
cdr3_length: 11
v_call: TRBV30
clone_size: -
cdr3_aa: CAWSVEGEQYF
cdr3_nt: TGTGCCTGGAGTGTAGAGGGCGAGCAGTACTTC

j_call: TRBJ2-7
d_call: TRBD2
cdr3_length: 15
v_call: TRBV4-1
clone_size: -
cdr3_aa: CASSQEVAGAYEQYF
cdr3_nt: TGCGCCAGCAGCCAAGAGGTAGCGGGGGCCTACGAGCAGTACTTC

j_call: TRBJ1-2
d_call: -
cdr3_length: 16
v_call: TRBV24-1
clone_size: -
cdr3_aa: CATSDLRVTVNYGYTF
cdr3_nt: TGTGCCACCAGTGATTTGCGGGTGACCGTTAACTATGGCTACACCTTC

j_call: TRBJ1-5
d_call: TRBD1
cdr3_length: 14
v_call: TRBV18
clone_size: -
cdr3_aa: CASSPPDRNQPQHF
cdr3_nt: TGTGCCAGCTCACCACCGGACAGGAATCAGCCCCAGCATTTT

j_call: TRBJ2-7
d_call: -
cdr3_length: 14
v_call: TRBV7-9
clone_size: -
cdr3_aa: CASSSRTGPNEQYF
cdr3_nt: TGTGCCAGCAGCTCGCGAACAGGTCCTAACGAGCAGTACTTC

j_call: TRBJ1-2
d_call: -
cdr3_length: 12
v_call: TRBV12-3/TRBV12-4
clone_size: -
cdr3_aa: CASSLFSGGYTF
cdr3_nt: TGTGCCAGCAGTTTGTTTTCGGGTGGCTACACCTTC

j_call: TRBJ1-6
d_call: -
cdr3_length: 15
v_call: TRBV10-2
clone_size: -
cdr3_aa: CASSEEASYNSPLHF
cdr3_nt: TGCGCCAGCAGTGAAGAAGCGTCCTATAATTCACCCCTCCACTTT

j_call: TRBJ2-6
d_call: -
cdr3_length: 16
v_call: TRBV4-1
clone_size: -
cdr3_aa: CASSQVGGSGANVLTF
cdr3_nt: TGCGCCAGCAGCCAAGTGGGGGGTTCTGGGGCCAACGTCCTGACTTTC

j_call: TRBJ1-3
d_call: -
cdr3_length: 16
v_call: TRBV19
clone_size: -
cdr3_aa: CASSINLSLSGNTIYF
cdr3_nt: TGTGCCAGTAGTATCAACTTATCCCTATCTGGAAACACCATATATTTT

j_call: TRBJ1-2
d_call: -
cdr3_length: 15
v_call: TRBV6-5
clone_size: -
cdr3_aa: CASSLGGRDNYGYTF
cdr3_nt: TGTGCCAGCAGCTTGGGGGGGAGGGACAACTATGGCTACACCTTC

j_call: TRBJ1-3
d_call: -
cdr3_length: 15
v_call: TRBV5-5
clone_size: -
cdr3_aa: CASEEAPITGNTIYF
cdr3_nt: TGTGCCAGCGAGGAGGCGCCGATCACTGGAAACACCATATATTTT

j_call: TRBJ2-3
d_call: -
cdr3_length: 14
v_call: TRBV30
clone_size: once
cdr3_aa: CAWSVEGRTDTQYF
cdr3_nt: TGTGCCTGGAGTGTGGAGGGTCGAACAGATACGCAGTATTTT

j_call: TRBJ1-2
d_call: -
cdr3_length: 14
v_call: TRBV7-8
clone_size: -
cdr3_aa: CASSLGTAVDGYTF
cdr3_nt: TGTGCCAGCAGCTTAGGGACAGCGGTTGATGGCTACACCTTC

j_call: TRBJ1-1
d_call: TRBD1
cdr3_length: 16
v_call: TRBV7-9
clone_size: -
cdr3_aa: CASSFPKTGVDTEAFF
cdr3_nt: TGTGCCAGCAGCTTTCCTAAGACAGGGGTGGACACTGAAGCTTTCTTT

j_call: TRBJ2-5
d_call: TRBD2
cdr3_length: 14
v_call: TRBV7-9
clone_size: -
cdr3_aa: CASNLAGGGETQYF
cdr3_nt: TGTGCCAGCAACCTAGCGGGGGGTGGGGAGACCCAGTACTTC

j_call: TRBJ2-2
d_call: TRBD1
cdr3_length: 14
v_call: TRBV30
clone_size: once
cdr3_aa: CASVQGAYTGELFF
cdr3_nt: TGTGCCTCCGTACAGGGGGCCTATACCGGGGAGCTGTTTTTT

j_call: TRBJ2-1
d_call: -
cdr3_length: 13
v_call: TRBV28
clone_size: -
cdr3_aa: CASEEELYNEQFF
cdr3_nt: TGTGCCAGCGAGGAGGAACTTTACAATGAGCAGTTCTTC

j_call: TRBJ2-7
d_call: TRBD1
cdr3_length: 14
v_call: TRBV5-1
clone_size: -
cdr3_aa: CASSNRDRPYEQYF
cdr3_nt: TGCGCCAGCAGCAACCGGGACAGGCCCTACGAGCAGTACTTC

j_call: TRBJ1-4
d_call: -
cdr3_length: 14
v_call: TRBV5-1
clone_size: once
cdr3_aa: CASSLSPSNEKLFF
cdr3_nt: TGCGCCAGCAGCTTGTCTCCCAGTAATGAAAAACTGTTTTTT

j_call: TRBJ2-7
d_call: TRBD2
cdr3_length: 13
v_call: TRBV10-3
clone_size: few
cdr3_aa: CAIGASGSWEQYF
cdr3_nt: TGTGCCATCGGGGCTAGCGGGAGTTGGGAGCAGTACTTC

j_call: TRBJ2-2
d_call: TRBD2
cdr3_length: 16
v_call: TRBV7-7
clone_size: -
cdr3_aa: CASSLTSGALPGELFF
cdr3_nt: TGTGCTAGCAGCTTAACTAGCGGGGCGTTGCCCGGGGAGCTGTTTTTT

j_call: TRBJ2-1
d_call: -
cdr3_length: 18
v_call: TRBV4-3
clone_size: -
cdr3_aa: CASSQAVEVIRSYNEQFF
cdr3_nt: TGCGCCAGCAGCCAAGCGGTCGAGGTCATAAGATCCTACAATGAGCAGTTCTTC

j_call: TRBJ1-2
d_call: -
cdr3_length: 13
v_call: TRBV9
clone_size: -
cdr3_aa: CASSTPGITGYTF
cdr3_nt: TGTGCCAGCAGCACCCCGGGGATTACTGGCTACACCTTC

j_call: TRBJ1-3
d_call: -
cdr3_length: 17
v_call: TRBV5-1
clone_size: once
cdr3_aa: CASSGQGANSSGNTIYF
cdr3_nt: TGCGCCAGCAGCGGCCAGGGCGCTAACTCCTCTGGAAACACCATATATTTT

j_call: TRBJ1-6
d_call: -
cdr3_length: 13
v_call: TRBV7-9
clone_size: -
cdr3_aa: CASSLDLRAPLHF
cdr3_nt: TGTGCCAGCAGCTTAGATTTGAGGGCGCCCCTCCACTTT

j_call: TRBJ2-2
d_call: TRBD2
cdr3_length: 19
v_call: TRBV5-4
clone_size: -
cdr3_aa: CASSLGLAGGVSKVGELFF
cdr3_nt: TGTGCCAGCAGCCTGGGACTAGCGGGAGGGGTGTCTAAGGTCGGGGAGCTGTTTTTT

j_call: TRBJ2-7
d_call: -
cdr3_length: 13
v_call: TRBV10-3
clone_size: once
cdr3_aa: CAISASPLGEQYF
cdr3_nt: TGTGCCATCAGTGCGTCCCCCCTCGGCGAGCAGTACTTC

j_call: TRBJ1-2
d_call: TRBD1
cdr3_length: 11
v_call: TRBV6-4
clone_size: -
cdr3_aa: CASKWGQLYTF
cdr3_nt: TGTGCCAGCAAGTGGGGACAGCTCTACACCTTC

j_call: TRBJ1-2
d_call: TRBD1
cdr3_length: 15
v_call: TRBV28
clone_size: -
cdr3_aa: CASSQPGTGDYGYTF
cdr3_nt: TGTGCCAGCAGTCAACCCGGGACAGGGGATTATGGCTACACCTTC

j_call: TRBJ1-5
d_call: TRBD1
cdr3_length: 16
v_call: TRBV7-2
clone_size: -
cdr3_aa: CASSVGTGQNYQPQHF
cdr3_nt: TGTGCCAGCAGCGTTGGGACAGGCCAAAATTATCAGCCCCAGCATTTT

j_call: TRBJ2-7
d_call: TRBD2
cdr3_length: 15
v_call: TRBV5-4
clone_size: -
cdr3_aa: CASSFFTSGRGEQYF
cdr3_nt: TGTGCCAGCAGCTTTTTTACTAGCGGGAGAGGCGAGCAGTACTTC

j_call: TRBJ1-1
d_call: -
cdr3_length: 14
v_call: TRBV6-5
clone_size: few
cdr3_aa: CASSYLSRDTEAFF
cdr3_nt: TGTGCCAGCAGTTATTTAAGTCGGGACACTGAAGCTTTCTTT

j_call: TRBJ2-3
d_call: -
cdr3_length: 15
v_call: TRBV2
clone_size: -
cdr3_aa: CASSGNGGPTDTQYF
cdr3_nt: TGTGCCAGCAGTGGTAACGGGGGGCCCACAGATACGCAGTATTTT

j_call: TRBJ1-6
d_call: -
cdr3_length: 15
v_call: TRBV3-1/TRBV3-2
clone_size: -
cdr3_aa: CASSQDWQGGSPLHF
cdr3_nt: TGTGCCAGCAGCCAAGATTGGCAGGGTGGGTCACCCCTCCACTTT

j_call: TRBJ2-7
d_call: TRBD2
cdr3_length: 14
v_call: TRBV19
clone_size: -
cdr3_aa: CASSIRTSGSEQYF
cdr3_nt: TGTGCCAGTAGTATTCGGACTAGCGGGAGCGAGCAGTACTTC

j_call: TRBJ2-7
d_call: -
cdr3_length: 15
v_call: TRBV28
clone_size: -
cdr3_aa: CASSLGSASSYEQYF
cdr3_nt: TGTGCCAGCAGTTTGGGGAGCGCGAGCTCCTACGAGCAGTACTTC

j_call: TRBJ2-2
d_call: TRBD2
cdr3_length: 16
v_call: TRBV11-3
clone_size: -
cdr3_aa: CASSFSGLGGTGELFF
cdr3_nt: TGTGCCAGCAGCTTTTCGGGACTAGGCGGCACCGGGGAGCTGTTTTTT

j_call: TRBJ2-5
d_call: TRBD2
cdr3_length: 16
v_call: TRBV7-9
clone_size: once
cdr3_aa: CASSRTSGVRRETQYF
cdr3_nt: TGTGCCAGCAGCAGGACTAGCGGGGTGCGAAGGGAGACCCAGTACTTC

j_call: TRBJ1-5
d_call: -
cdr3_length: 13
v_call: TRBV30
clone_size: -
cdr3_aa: CAWSDGGNQPQHF
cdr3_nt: TGTGCCTGGTCGGACGGGGGCAATCAGCCCCAGCATTTT

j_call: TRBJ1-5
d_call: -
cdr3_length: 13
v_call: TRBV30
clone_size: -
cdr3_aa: CAWSVDRNQPQHF
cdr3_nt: TGTGCCTGGAGTGTGGACAGAAATCAGCCCCAGCATTTT

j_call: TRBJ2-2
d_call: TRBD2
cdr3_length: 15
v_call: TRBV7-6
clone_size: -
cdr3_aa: CASSSRTSGFGELFF
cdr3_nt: TGTGCCAGCAGCTCACGGACTAGCGGGTTCGGGGAGCTGTTTTTT

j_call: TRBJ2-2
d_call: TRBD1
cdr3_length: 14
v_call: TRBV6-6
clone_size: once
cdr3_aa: CASRGQGITGELFF
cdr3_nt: TGTGCCAGCAGGGGACAGGGAATAACCGGGGAGCTGTTTTTT

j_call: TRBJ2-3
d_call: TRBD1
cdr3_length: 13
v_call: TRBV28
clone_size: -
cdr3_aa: CASRGQGTDTQYF
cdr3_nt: TGTGCCAGCAGGGGACAGGGGACAGATACGCAGTATTTT

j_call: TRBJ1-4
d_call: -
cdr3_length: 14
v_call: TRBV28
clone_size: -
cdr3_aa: CASSQLRNGEKLFF
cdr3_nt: TGTGCCAGCAGTCAACTCCGAAATGGTGAAAAACTGTTTTTT

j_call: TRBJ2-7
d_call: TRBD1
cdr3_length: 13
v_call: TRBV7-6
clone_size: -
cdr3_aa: CASRLTGGAEQYF
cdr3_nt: TGTGCCAGCAGATTGACAGGGGGTGCCGAGCAGTACTTC

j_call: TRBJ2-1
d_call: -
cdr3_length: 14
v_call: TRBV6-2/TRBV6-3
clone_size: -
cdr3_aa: CASSYTAWRNEQFF
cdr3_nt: TGTGCCAGCAGTTACACGGCGTGGCGGAATGAGCAGTTCTTC

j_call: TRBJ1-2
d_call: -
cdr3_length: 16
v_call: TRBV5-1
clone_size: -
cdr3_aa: CASSFNRETIFYGYTF
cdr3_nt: TGCGCCAGCAGCTTTAACAGGGAAACGATCTTCTATGGCTACACCTTC

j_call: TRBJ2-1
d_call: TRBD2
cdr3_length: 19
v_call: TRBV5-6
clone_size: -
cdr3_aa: CASSSPLERGTSLRNEQFF
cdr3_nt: TGTGCCAGCAGCTCCCCGTTGGAGAGGGGGACTAGCCTTAGGAATGAGCAGTTCTTC

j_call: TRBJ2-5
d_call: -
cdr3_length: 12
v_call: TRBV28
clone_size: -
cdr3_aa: CASSPRQETQYF
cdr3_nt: TGTGCCAGCAGTCCTCGTCAAGAGACCCAGTACTTC

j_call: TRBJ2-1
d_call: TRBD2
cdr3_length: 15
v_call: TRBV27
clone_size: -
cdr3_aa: CASSFTSGSNNEQFF
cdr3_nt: TGTGCCAGCAGTTTCACTAGCGGTAGCAACAATGAGCAGTTCTTC

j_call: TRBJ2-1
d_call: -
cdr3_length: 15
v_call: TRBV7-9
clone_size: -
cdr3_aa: CASSHRGAPYNEQFF
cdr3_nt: TGTGCCAGCAGCCACCGGGGGGCCCCATACAATGAGCAGTTCTTC

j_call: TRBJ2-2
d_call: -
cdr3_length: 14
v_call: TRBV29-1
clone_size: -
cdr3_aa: CSVLGQINTGELFF
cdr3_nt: TGCAGCGTCCTCGGACAAATTAACACCGGGGAGCTGTTTTTT

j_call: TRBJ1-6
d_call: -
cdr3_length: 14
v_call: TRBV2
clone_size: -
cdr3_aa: CASRIWTVNSPLHF
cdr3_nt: TGTGCCAGCAGAATTTGGACAGTAAATTCACCCCTCCACTTT